Below are 27 T cell receptor beta chains sequenced from a single sample in a study of T cell repertoires in cytomegalovirus infection. TCRdb re-derived calls from the reads in MiXCR, one entry per CDR3 protein. The sample has hundreds of thousands of distinct CDR3 sequences, around 24% seen once. The sample consisted of CD8+ T cells from PBMCs. These receptors came from a human donor in good health (CMV status not recorded). Some clones in this sample may be carry-over from other donors' samples.

The chain is built from TRBV29-1 and TRBJ1-1, with a weak D call TRBD1 (6 bases). With 6 bases removed from V and 5 bases from J, the gap between germline ends came to 16 bases. From germline, CDR1 is SQVTM and CDR2 ANQGSEA. The CDR3 extends over 13 amino acids. The DNA for the CDR3 is TGCAGCGTCTTCGCGGGACAATATACTGAAGCTTTCTTT. This codes for CSVFAGQYTEAFF.

This clonotype was counted many times. The CDR3 loop is CSVESDRGATGELFF. CDR3 nucleotide sequence: TGCAGCGTTGAGTCAGATAGGGGGGCCACCGGGGAGCTGTTTTTT. The V and J genes are TRBV29-1 and TRBJ2-2; TRBD1 or TRBD2 may be the D gene (6 bases each). Trimming removed 3 bases from V and 4 bases from J, with 15 bases in between. CDR3 length equals 15 residues. From germline, CDR1 is SQVTM and CDR2 ANQGSEA.

This clonotype was observed at least ten times. The CDR3 region is CASSPGASGSGTDTQYF. The CDR3 DNA sequence: TGTGCCAGCAGCCCCGGTGCTAGCGGGAGTGGCACAGATACGCAGTATTTT. V gene TRBV7-6 combines with J gene TRBJ2-3; 10 bases map to TRBD2. The J segment lost 1 base and the V segment lost 5 bases, leaving 9 bases of the junction unmatched. Looked up from germline, CDR1 is SGHVS and CDR2 is FNYEAQ. The CDR3 runs 17 residues.

This clonotype was seen just once. A much bigger clone sits one base away, suggesting this may be a read error. The gene calls are TRBV7-4 and TRBJ2-5; D unclear. Trimming removed 0 bases at V and 5 bases at J, with 13 bases between. Germline V lookup: CDR1 SGHVT, CDR2 SQSDAQ. The CDR3 covers 15 residues. CDR3 coding DNA: TGTGCCAGCAGCTTAGCTGTCACACCCGATGAGACCCAGTACTTC. Translated: CASSLAVTPDETQYF.

The rearrangement links TRBV28 to TRBJ2-3, with D perhaps matching TRBD1 (6 bases). The CDR3 spans 16 residues. Germline V CDR1 and CDR2: MDHEN, SYDVKM. Between the trimmed V and J ends, which lost 7 bases and 0 bases, there was a span of 17 bases. CDR3 protein: CASNHYRVTSTDTQYF. CDR3 nucleotides: TGTGCCAGCAATCATTACAGGGTCACTAGCACAGATACGCAGTATTTT.

This clonotype was observed a few times. The CDR3 nucleotides are TGCGCCAGCAGCTCCCCCCGGGACAATCCCTACAATGAGCAGTTCTTC. The encoded protein is CASSSPRDNPYNEQFF. This sequence joins TRBV5-1 and TRBJ2-1, with a possible D match to TRBD1 (6 bases). Germline values: CDR1 SGHRS, CDR2 YFSETQ. The length of the CDR3 is 16 residues. The ends were cut back, 3 bases at V and 2 bases at J, with 15 bases in the middle.

This clonotype appeared many times. The rearrangement links TRBV7-8 to TRBJ2-1; D perhaps matches TRBD2 (7 bases). The length of the CDR3 is 16 residues. Germline V gene data show CDR1 as SGHVS and CDR2 as FQNEAQ. V lost 4 bases, J lost 0 bases, and 13 bases lay in between. Written as DNA, the CDR3 is TGTGCCAGCAGCTCACAGGGAGGGAGCTCCTACAATGAGCAGTTCTTC. It encodes CASSSQGGSSYNEQFF.

Of note for this clonotype: A junction end diverges from the germline sequence, so it may reflect a read error. The chain couples TRBV28 to TRBJ2-5; D is perhaps TRBD1 or TRBD2 (7 bases each). Germline CDR1 is MDHEN and CDR2 is SYDVKM. CDR3 length: 12 amino acids. CDR3 amino acids: CASGGDRGQAHF. The CDR3 DNA sequence: TGTGCCAGCGGGGGGGACAGAGGACAGGCACACTTC.

The rearrangement joins TRBV11-2 to TRBJ2-7, with TRBD1 matching 9 bases. CDR3 size: 14 residues. Germline V gene sequence: CDR1 SGHAT, CDR2 FQNNGV. This CDR3 reads CVSPPGTGRVEQYF. For the CDR3, the DNA is TGTGTCAGTCCCCCCGGGACAGGGAGAGTCGAGCAGTACTTC.

The chain employs TRBV2 and TRBJ2-1, with TRBD2 as a possible D gene (6 bases). Germline CDR1 is SNHLY and CDR2 is FYNNEI. This CDR3 has 15 amino acids. V was shortened by 6 bases and J by 3 bases, with 15 bases between the two germline ends. In DNA form, the CDR3 reads TGTGCCAGCAGAGACCTTTTGGGGGGCTACAATGAGCAGTTCTTC. Translating it yields CASRDLLGGYNEQFF.

This sequence joins TRBV10-3 and TRBJ1-4, with D uncertain. This CDR3 is built from 15 residues. V lost 3 bases and J 2 bases, leaving 10 bases between the germline ends. Per germline, CDR1 ENHRY and CDR2 SYGVKD. The CDR3 nucleotides are TGTGCCATCAGTGAAATCCTGGGGACTAATGAAAAACTGTTTTTT. Its translation: CAISEILGTNEKLFF.

With respect to this clonotype: A junction end diverges from the germline sequence, so it may reflect a read error. The rearrangement links TRBV7-9 to TRBJ1-2; the match to TRBD1 covers 7 bases. The CDR3 length is 16 residues. Germline loops: CDR1 SEHNR, CDR2 FQNEAQ (reference sequence). DNA of the CDR3: TGTGTCAGCACCGACATTACAGGGGAAGTGAGCTATGGCTACACCTTC. This gives the protein CVSTDITGEVSYGYTF.

This clonotype was seen at least ten times. This chain joins TRBV27 and TRBJ2-7; TRBD1 is a possible D gene (5 bases). This CDR3 comprises 14 residues. The V and J ends lost 1 base and 4 bases respectively, with 11 bases between them. Germline lookup yields CDR1 MNHEY and CDR2 SMNVEV (reference sequence). CDR3 sequence reads: CASSLWGREYEQYF. The CDR3 bases are TGTGCCAGCAGTTTATGGGGCAGGGAATACGAGCAGTACTTC.

This clonotype was seen ten or more times. The chain is built from TRBV7-6 and TRBJ2-2; a possible D gene is TRBD2 (6 bases). Looked up from germline, CDR1 is SGHVS and CDR2 is FNYEAQ. The CDR3 has 15 amino acids. V lost 5 bases to trimming and J lost 3 bases, with 13 bases between them. The CDR3 region has the DNA TGTGCCAGCAGCCCCGGGACTCATCACACCGGGGAGCTGTTTTTT. It yields the protein CASSPGTHHTGELFF.

The rearrangement links TRBV20-1 to TRBJ2-2; D may be TRBD2 (6 bases). Germline V gives CDR1 DFQATT, CDR2 SNEGSKA (reference sequence). Trimming pared 5 bases from V and 4 bases from J, leaving 14 bases between. CDR3 length: 14 residues. The CDR3 region has the DNA TGCAGTGCTGGCTCTAAGGAGGGCACCGGGGAGCTGTTTTTT. Its protein product is CSAGSKEGTGELFF.

This chain connects TRBV29-1 to TRBJ2-2; 9 bases map to TRBD2. The CDR3 has 14 amino acids. The V gene's germline CDR1 is SQVTM and CDR2 ANQGSEA. V was pared by 7 bases and J by 2 bases, with 5 bases of the junction left unmatched. The DNA for the CDR3 is TGCAGCGGGGCTAGCGGGACTAACACCGGGGAGCTGTTTTTT. It yields the protein CSGASGTNTGELFF.

The DNA for the CDR3 is TGTGCCACCAGCAGAGGGGGGACAGGATTCAACACTGAAGCTTTCTTT. Translated: CATSRGGTGFNTEAFF. The genes are TRBV15 and TRBJ1-1; the match to TRBD1 covers 8 bases. V lost 1 base to trimming and J lost 2 bases; unmatched junction nucleotides: 6. CDR1 is LNHNV, CDR2 YYDKDF, per germline (reference sequence). The CDR3 is made up of 16 amino acids. The whole variable domain, filled in from reference TRBV15 and TRBJ1-1, reads DAMVIQNPRYQVTQFGKPVTLSCSQTLNHNVMYWYQQKSSQAPKLLFHYYDKDFNNEADTPDNFQSRRPNTSFCFLDIRSPGLGDTAMYLCATSRGGTGFNTEAFFGQGTRLTVV.

This chain's CDR3 is CASSVVPTLENIQYF. CDR3 DNA sequence: TGTGCCAGCAGCGTAGTACCGACCCTAGAAAACATTCAGTACTTC. This chain uses TRBV9 with TRBJ2-4; no clear D gene. CDR1 is SGDLS, CDR2 YYNGEE, per germline. The CDR3 is 15 amino acids. V lost 0 bases to trimming and J lost 5 bases, with 12 bases between them.

This clonotype was picked up a small number of times. The rearrangement joins TRBV19 to TRBJ2-1, with D unresolved. Trimming cost V 7 bases and J 6 bases, with 13 bases left between them. This CDR3 is 13 amino acids long. Germline lookup yields CDR1 LNHDA and CDR2 SQIVND (reference sequence). The CDR3 DNA reads TGTGCCAGTATCGCCCCAAGTGGCAATGAGCAGTTCTTC. Translated: CASIAPSGNEQFF.

V gene TRBV4-3 combines with J gene TRBJ2-5, with D possibly being TRBD1 (6 bases). The CDR3 has 14 amino acids. Germline CDR1 is LGHNA and CDR2 is YSLEER. Trimming cost V 5 bases and J 0 bases, with 10 bases left between them. The DNA for the CDR3 is TGCGCCAGCAGCACTCAGGGGAACCAAGAGACCCAGTACTTC. As protein: CASSTQGNQETQYF.

This clonotype was seen a few times. The chain links TRBV4-1 to TRBJ2-3; D may be TRBD1 (5 bases). Trimming shortened V by 1 base and J by 6 bases, and 14 bases separated the two germline ends. Germline V gene lookup returns CDR1 MGHRA and CDR2 YSYEKL. The CDR3 has 15 amino acids. CDR3 in DNA: TGCGCCAGCAGCCAAGGAACCCTTGCAGGGGATACGCAGTATTTT. It yields the protein CASSQGTLAGDTQYF.

At least ten counts were recorded for this clonotype. The V call is TRBV10-3, the J call TRBJ1-4; 7 bases are shared with TRBD1. Germline CDR1 reads ENHRY; CDR2 reads SYGVKD. The CDR3 is made up of 13 amino acids. V lost 10 bases, J lost 4 bases, and 6 bases stayed unmatched. CDR3 loop: CATRQGDNEKLFF. The CDR3 nucleotides are TGTGCCACCAGACAGGGCGATAATGAAAAACTGTTTTTT.

Concerning this clonotype: Because it lacks the conserved phenylalanine or tryptophan at the end, this CDR3 is likely a read error. This chain uses TRBV24-1 with TRBJ2-2; D not resolved. CDR1 KGHDR and CDR2 SFDVKD come from the germline V gene. The CDR3 is made up of 15 amino acids. V lost 1 base to trimming and J lost 4 bases, with 9 bases between them. The DNA for the CDR3 is TGTGCCACCAGTGATTTAACACCGGGCACCGGGGAGCTGTTTTTG. This encodes CATSDLTPGTGELFL.

As regards this clonotype: With a much larger clone just one base away, this may be a read error. The rearrangement joins TRBV6-1 to TRBJ2-3; 9 nucleotides match TRBD1. Unmatched junction bases numbered 7, after V lost 5 bases and J lost 4 bases. This CDR3 is 15 amino acids long. Germline V lookup: CDR1 MNHNS, CDR2 SASEGT. The chain's CDR3 is CASSIQDRGSDTQYF. CDR3 DNA sequence: TGTGCCAGCAGTATCCAGGACAGGGGCTCAGATACGCAGTATTTT.

This clonotype has a single count. The rearrangement links TRBV29-1 to TRBJ2-1; D not certain. Trimming pared 5 bases from V and 1 base from J, leaving 9 bases between. In germline, CDR1 is SQVTM, CDR2 ANQGSEA. This CDR3 spans 13 amino acids. CDR3 nucleotides: TGCAGCGTTCGCTCTGGATCCTACAATGAGCAGTTCTTC. The encoded protein is CSVRSGSYNEQFF.

This clonotype was detected only a few times. This chain's CDR3 is CSALTGRSSGANVLTF. CDR3 nucleotide sequence: TGCAGCGCCCTCACAGGGCGTTCTTCTGGGGCCAACGTCCTGACTTTC. V and J are TRBV29-1 and TRBJ2-6; D is possibly TRBD1 (6 bases). Germline V gives CDR1 SQVTM, CDR2 ANQGSEA. Trimming took off 7 bases at V and 1 base at J, with 17 bases between the two ends. There are 16 residues in the CDR3.

Of note for this clonotype: This may be a read error, as it is one base from a much larger clone. The J gene is TRBJ1-2, the V gene TRBV6-6; the D is unclear. Trimming cost V 0 bases and J 8 bases, with 4 bases left between them. Per the germline V gene, CDR1 is MNHNY and CDR2 is SVGAGI (reference sequence). This CDR3 has 11 residues. The CDR3 DNA reads as TGTGCCAGCAGTTACTCGCAGGGCTACACCTTC. It encodes CASSYSQGYTF.